Reported below is one T cell receptor beta chain. The CDR3 has 14 residues. Germline CDR1 LGHDT, CDR2 YNNKEL (reference sequence). V gave up 1 base and J gave up 12 bases; unmatched junction bases: 3. The data were obtained in a study of blood T cell repertoires in COVID-19. In the study overall: Collection of acute and convalescent COVID-19 samples took place in the United States, Italy and Spain. T cells, B-cell-depleted T cells, or PBMCs supplied cDNA or gDNA.

Under the authors' procedure: Amplification from reference gene primers served as the basis for estimated nucleated cell counts. Here immunoSEQ multiplex PCR was the method, and the copy in TCRdb shows in-frame clones only, minus some. V, J and clone size reflect that table, while D and trimming were determined from the DNA. Altogether hundreds of thousands of clones are present, 70% to 90% being singletons, with the ten largest covering roughly 7.1%. The sequenced material came from peripheral blood. The clonotype was recovered from a woman aged 45-65 years who had recovered from COVID-19. V and J are TRBV3-1 (or the pseudogene TRBV3-2) and TRBJ1-6, with 10 nucleotides matching TRBD1. The CDR3 DNA reads TGTGCCAGCAGCCAAGGACAGGGGGCCCGACCCCTCCACTTT. It specifies CASSQGQGARPLHF.